This TCR beta chain was sequenced in a study of T-cell memory formation after mild COVID-19. Germline lookup yields CDR1 MNHEY and CDR2 SVGEGT. V was clipped by 5 bases and J by 0 bases, with 19 bases between them. The CDR3 consists of 17 residues. From 5'RACE with constant-segment primers came TCR alpha and TCR beta cDNA libraries that carried sample barcodes and UMIs. MiXCR, applied by TCRdb to the 5' RACE reads, yields one record per CDR3 protein. Counted here are just under 350,000 distinct CDR3 sequences, 10% to 15% occurring once; the ten biggest clones make up about a fifth. Overall study findings and caveats: Pre-infection memory held some responding clones, suggesting pre-existing cross-reactive T cells responded. Clones that shrank (day 15 to 85) were balanced CD4/CD8, whereas later expanders leaned CD4+.

This clonotype is a singleton in its sample. What it binds is unknown. Sequencing was performed on PBMCs or a T cell subset sorted from them (not recorded which). The sequence was collected from a man aged 18 to 30 who had mild COVID-19 (a few samples of this study predate the infection). Cell type and time point are not known. This sequence joins TRBV6-2 or TRBV6-3 and TRBJ1-1; D remains unclear. In DNA, the CDR3 is TGTGCCAGCAGTGCCCGGGGTATAAGGTCGGTGAACACTGAAGCTTTCTTT. Translated, it gives CASSARGIRSVNTEAFF.